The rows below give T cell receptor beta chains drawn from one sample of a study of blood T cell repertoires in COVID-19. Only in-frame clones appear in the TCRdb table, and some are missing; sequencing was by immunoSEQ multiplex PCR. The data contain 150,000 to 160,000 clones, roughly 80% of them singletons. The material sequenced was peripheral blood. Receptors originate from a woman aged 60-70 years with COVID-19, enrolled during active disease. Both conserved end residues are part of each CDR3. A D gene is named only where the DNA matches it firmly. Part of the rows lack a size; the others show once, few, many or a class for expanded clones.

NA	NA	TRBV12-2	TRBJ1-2	CASRLATGGYGYTF	TGTGCAAGTCGCTTAGCCACAGGGGGGTATGGCTACACCTTC
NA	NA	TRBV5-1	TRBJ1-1	CASRFGRGNTEAFF	TGCGCCAGCAGGTTTGGACGGGGGAACACTGAAGCTTTCTTT
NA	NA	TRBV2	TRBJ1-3	CASSAGSWSSGNTIYF	TGTGCCAGCAGCGCCGGGTCTTGGAGCTCTGGAAACACCATATATTTT
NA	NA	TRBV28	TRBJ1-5	CATRAGSNQPQHF	TGTGCCACCCGCGCCGGGAGCAATCAGCCCCAGCATTTT
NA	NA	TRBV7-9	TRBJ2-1	CASSLVSGLYNEQFF	TGTGCCAGCAGCTTAGTCTCGGGACTCTACAATGAGCAGTTCTTC
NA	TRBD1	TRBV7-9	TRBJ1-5	CASSSGTGTPQHF	TGTGCCAGCAGCTCCGGGACAGGGACCCCCCAGCATTTT
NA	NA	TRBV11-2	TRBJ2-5	CASSLVRRTQETQYF	TGTGCCAGCAGCTTAGTTAGGAGAACGCAAGAGACCCAGTACTTC
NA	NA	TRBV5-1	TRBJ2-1	CASSAGGEQFF	TGCGCCAGCAGCGCCGGAGGTGAGCAGTTCTTC
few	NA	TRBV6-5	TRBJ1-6	CASSYAGRSLHF	TGTGCCAGCAGTTACGCGGGACGGTCCCTCCACTTT
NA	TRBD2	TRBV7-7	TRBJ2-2	CASSLYLFRRAGANTGELFF	TGTGCTAGCAGCTTGTATTTATTTAGGCGGGCGGGAGCGAACACCGGGGAGCTGTTTTTT
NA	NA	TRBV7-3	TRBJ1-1	CASSPGGRNTEAFF	TGTGCCAGCAGCCCCGGTGGGAGGAACACTGAAGCTTTCTTT
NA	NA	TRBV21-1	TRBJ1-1	CARHRVWNTEAFF	TGTGCCCGCCACAGGGTATGGAACACTGAAGCTTTCTTT
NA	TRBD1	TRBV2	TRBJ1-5	CASRGDSSNQPQHF	TGTGCCAGCAGAGGGGACAGCAGCAATCAGCCCCAGCATTTT
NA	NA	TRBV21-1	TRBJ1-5	CASSRQDRAVVRQHF	TGTGCCAGCAGCCGGCAGGACAGGGCTGTTGTTCGCCAGCATTTT
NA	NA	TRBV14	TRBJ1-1	CASSLHPTGWSTEAFF	TGTGCCAGCAGCCTTCACCCGACAGGATGGAGCACTGAAGCTTTCTTT
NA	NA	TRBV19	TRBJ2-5	CASSMVGGARGETQYF	TGTGCCAGTAGTATGGTAGGGGGCGCCCGGGGGGAGACCCAGTACTTC
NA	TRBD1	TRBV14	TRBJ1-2	CASRPQGGGYTF	TGTGCCAGCAGGCCACAGGGGGGTGGCTACACCTTC
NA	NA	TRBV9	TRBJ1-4	CASSVAPNEKLFF	TGTGCCAGCAGCGTAGCCCCGAATGAAAAACTGTTTTTT
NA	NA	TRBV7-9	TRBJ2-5	CASSAEVEETQYF	TGTGCCAGCAGCGCAGAAGTTGAAGAGACCCAGTACTTC
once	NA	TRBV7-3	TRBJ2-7	CASSPGGAEQYF	TGTGCCAGCAGCCCCGGAGGGGCAGAGCAGTACTTC
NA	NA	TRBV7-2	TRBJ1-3	CASSSPWEGTPGNTIYF	TGTGCCAGCAGCTCCCCGTGGGAGGGAACCCCTGGAAACACCATATATTTT
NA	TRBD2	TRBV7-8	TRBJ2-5	CASSLVEGSGGTQETQYF	TGTGCCAGCAGCTTAGTGGAGGGTAGCGGGGGAACTCAAGAGACCCAGTACTTC
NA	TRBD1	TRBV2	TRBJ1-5	CASSEDRGFNQPQHF	TGTGCCAGCAGTGAGGACAGGGGGTTCAATCAGCCCCAGCATTTT
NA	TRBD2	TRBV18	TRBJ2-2	CASSPTSGGTNTGELFF	TGTGCCAGCTCACCTACTAGCGGGGGGACCAACACCGGGGAGCTGTTTTTT
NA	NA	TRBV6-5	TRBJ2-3	CASSLQGDTQYF	TGTGCCAGCAGCCTACAGGGAGATACGCAGTATTTT
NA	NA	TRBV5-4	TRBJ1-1	CASSRGVGGMNTEAFF	TGTGCCAGCAGCCGGGGGGTCGGGGGTATGAACACTGAAGCTTTCTTT
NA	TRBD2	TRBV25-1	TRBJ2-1	CASSDEFRGGNEQFF	TGTGCCAGCAGTGATGAGTTTCGGGGAGGGAATGAGCAGTTCTTC
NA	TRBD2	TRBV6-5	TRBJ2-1	CASRSLAGGNNEQFF	TGTGCCAGCAGGTCTCTAGCGGGGGGGAACAATGAGCAGTTCTTC
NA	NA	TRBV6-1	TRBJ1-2	CASSEETAYGYTF	TGTGCCAGCAGTGAAGAGACAGCCTATGGCTACACCTTC
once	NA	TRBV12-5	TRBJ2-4	CASGLALSRGIQYF	TGTGCTAGTGGTTTGGCTCTCTCCCGGGGCATTCAGTACTTC
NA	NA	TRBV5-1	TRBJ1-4	CASSSSRASNEKLFF	TGCGCCAGCAGCTCAAGCAGGGCCTCTAATGAAAAACTGTTTTTT
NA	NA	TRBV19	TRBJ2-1	CASTPPGPRVNEQFF	TGTGCCAGTACCCCCCCGGGCCCGAGGGTGAATGAGCAGTTCTTC
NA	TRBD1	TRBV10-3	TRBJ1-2	CAIPTGGDYGYTF	TGTGCCATCCCGACAGGGGGTGACTATGGCTACACCTTC
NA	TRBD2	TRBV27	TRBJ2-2	CASRRGGNTGELFF	TGTGCCAGCAGACGGGGGGGTAACACCGGGGAGCTGTTTTTT
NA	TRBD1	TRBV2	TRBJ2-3	CASSGNRQGGTDTQYF	TGTGCCAGCAGTGGCAATAGACAGGGGGGCACAGATACGCAGTATTTT
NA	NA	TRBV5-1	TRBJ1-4	CASSVTTTATNEKLFF	TGCGCCAGCAGTGTAACTACGACTGCAACTAATGAAAAACTGTTTTTT
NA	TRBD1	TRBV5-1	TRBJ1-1	CASSGKTGISNTEAFF	TGCGCCAGCAGCGGGAAGACAGGGATCTCGAACACTGAAGCTTTCTTT
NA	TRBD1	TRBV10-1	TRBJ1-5	CASSAGGQPQHF	TGCGCCAGCAGTGCAGGGGGTCAGCCCCAGCATTTT
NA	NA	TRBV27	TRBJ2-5	CASRSLGSGQETQYF	TGTGCCAGCAGGTCTCTAGGTAGCGGCCAAGAGACCCAGTACTTC
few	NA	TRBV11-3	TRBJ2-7	CASSLDPSSYEQYF	TGTGCCAGCAGCTTAGATCCTAGCTCCTACGAGCAGTACTTC
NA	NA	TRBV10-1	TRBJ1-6	CASSESGGTSPLHF	TGCGCCAGCAGTGAGTCGGGGGGTACGTCACCCCTCCACTTT
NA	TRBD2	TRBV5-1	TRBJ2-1	CASSSLAGDMEQFF	TGCGCCAGCAGCTCTTTAGCGGGAGATATGGAGCAGTTCTTC
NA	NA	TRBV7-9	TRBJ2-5	CASPKTLSRDTRSETQYF	TGTGCCAGCCCAAAGACCCTATCTCGGGACACCCGATCGGAGACCCAGTACTTC